Only a few counts were recorded for the clone carrying this T cell receptor (beta chain). The data are from a study of shared clonotypes between healthy human individuals. The CDR3 is 13 residues long. Germline V gene lookup returns CDR1 SGHTA and CDR2 FQGTGA. V shed 8 bases, J shed 8 bases, and the junction held 7 bases outside the gene matches. Researchers divided each subset's genomic DNA evenly across several immunoSEQ plates. Using ten immunoSEQ deep assay plates, investigators sequenced unsorted PBMC DNA. Sequencing was performed with immunoSEQ multiplex PCR; in TCRdb, only in-frame clones are kept and a portion is missing. The data contain about 490,000 clones, around 79% of them singletons.

The chain has TRBV7-3 and TRBJ1-2; 11 bases are a match to TRBD1. The receptor's source is a woman aged 35 to 49 in good health. Some clones in this sample may be carry-over from other donors' samples. Sequencing was performed on PBMCs. The CDR3 nucleotides read TGTGCCAGCTCCGGACAGGGGGCGCGAGGCTACACCTTC. Amino acids: CASSGQGARGYTF.